Reported below is one T cell receptor beta chain. Its antigen is unidentified. The data are from a study of CD8 T cells in ankylosing spondylitis. Study results and limitations: Blood of patients with ankylosing spondylitis appeared to be characterized by a TCR beta motif of eight highly homologous variants. Researchers report that disease-linked clones proved CD8+ and relatively rare in peripheral blood. Past studies reported some motif variants in reactive arthritis synovial fluid and blood.

Molecular-barcoded quantitative 5'-RACE produced these TCR beta libraries. TCRdb reanalysed the 5' RACE reads using MiXCR and keeps one entry per CDR3 protein. The sample holds 350,000 to 550,000 distinct CDR3 sequences; 20% to 30% are singletons and the top ten take about 0.92%. Germline values: CDR1 ENHRY, CDR2 SYGVKD. The CDR3 contains 12 residues. V dropped 10 bases and J dropped 4 bases, with 11 bases sitting between them. The sequence came from a male donor with ankylosing spondylitis. This chain uses TRBV10-3 with TRBJ1-3, with D possibly matching TRBD1 (5 bases). The specimen sequenced was blood, either unsorted or a sorted T cell fraction (not recorded which). CDR3 loop: CASRDGGNTIYF. CDR3 nucleotide sequence: TGTGCCAGCCGGGACGGGGGAAACACCATATATTTT.